This entry features one T cell receptor (beta chain) sequence. This specimen belongs to a study of blood T cell repertoires in COVID-19. As for the study in general: Specimens from acute and convalescent COVID-19 originated in the United States, Italy and Spain. PBMCs, B-cell-depleted T cells, or T cells were the source of the cDNA or gDNA that made up the material.

Profiling relied on immunoSEQ multiplex PCR, and the TCRdb table lists in-frame clones only, not all of them. Of under 350,000 clones in the sample, roughly nine tenths were seen once. Recruited during active infection, patients (from Seattle) were subsequently followed longitudinally. The sequenced sample was peripheral blood. The receptor's source is a woman aged 25 to 39 with COVID-19, enrolled during active disease.

In nucleotides, the CDR3 is TGTGCCAGCAGCTCCCTGGGGAGATACTATGGCTACACCTTC. Translated: CASSSLGRYYGYTF. V and J are TRBV13 and TRBJ1-2; no clear D gene. Trimming shortened V by 4 bases and J by 3 bases, and 12 bases separated the two germline ends. Germline assignment: CDR1 PRHDT and CDR2 FYEKMQ (reference sequence). The CDR3 sequence is 14 residues long. The entire variable domain, with the rest obtained from reference TRBV13 and TRBJ1-2, is as follows: AAGVIQSPRHLIKEKRETATLKCYPIPRHDTVYWYQQGPGQDPQFLISFYEKMQSDKGSIPDRFSAQQFSDYHSELNMSSLELGDSALYFCASSSLGRYYGYTFGSGTRLTVV.